A selection of T cell receptor beta chains follows, all from one sample in a study of T cell responses to AZD1222 COVID-19 vaccine. Clones were read by immunoSEQ multiplex PCR, and TCRdb kept only the in-frame ones, dropping some. The table includes about 140,000 clones, 70% to 90% detected once. The sample here was peripheral blood, taken on day 0 of AZD1222 vaccination. Every receptor here comes from an adult in good health. Both conserved end residues are part of each CDR3. Fields, in order: D gene, clone size, J gene, V gene, CDR3 DNA, CDR3 protein. A D gene is named only where the DNA matches it firmly. Size tells how often a clone was seen (once, few, many) or the class of an expanded clone, and some rows leave it out.

. . TRBJ2-7 TRBV15 TGTGCCACCAGCAGAGCAAGCGAGCAGTACTTC CATSRASEQYF
. . TRBJ1-5 TRBV6-5 TGTGCCAGCAGCTCCGGCAGGGAGGGTCAGCCCCAGCATTTT CASSSGREGQPQHF
TRBD1 . TRBJ1-6 TRBV7-2 TGTGCCAGCAGCTTAGGACAGGGAGATAATTCACCCCTCCACTTT CASSLGQGDNSPLHF
. . TRBJ1-2 TRBV30 TGTGCCTGGAGCCCGAAACAGGCTAGCTATGGCTACACCTTC CAWSPKQASYGYTF
. . TRBJ1-3 TRBV9 TGTGCCAGCAGCGTAGCCCCAGGCGCCTCTGGAAACACCATATATTTT CASSVAPGASGNTIYF
. . TRBJ1-1 TRBV27 TGTGCCAGCTCAGAGGGAAACACTGAAGCTTTCTTT CASSEGNTEAFF
. few TRBJ1-1 TRBV4-1 TGCGCCAACGGGGGCACTGAAGCTTTCTTT CANGGTEAFF
TRBD1 . TRBJ1-1 TRBV15 TGTGCCACCAGCAGAGGCGGGGGACAGTTGAACACTGAAGCTTTCTTT CATSRGGGQLNTEAFF
TRBD2 . TRBJ2-1 TRBV18 TGTGCCAGCTCACCACAAACGGGACTAGTAGGCAATGAGCAGTTCTTC CASSPQTGLVGNEQFF
. . TRBJ1-2 TRBV12-3/TRBV12-4 TGTGCCAGCACCACCGGGGTAAACTATGGCTACACCTTC CASTTGVNYGYTF
. . TRBJ1-1 TRBV7-9 TGTGCCAGCAGCTTCCCTCCAGTGAACACTGAAGCTTTCTTT CASSFPPVNTEAFF
TRBD2 once TRBJ2-1 TRBV24-1 TGTGCCACTAGCGGGGGCCTCTCCTACAATGAGCAGTTCTTC CATSGGLSYNEQFF
. . TRBJ1-2 TRBV7-2 TGTGCCAGCAGCTTAGAAGGGGTCAACTATGGCTACACCTTC CASSLEGVNYGYTF
. once TRBJ2-1 TRBV4-1 TGCGCCAGCAGCTTCTACGGGGGTAGTGAGCAGTTCTTC CASSFYGGSEQFF
. . TRBJ1-6 TRBV5-1 TGCGCCAGCAGGGGAGGGGCTAGCTCCTATAATTCACCCCTCCACTTT CASRGGASSYNSPLHF
TRBD2 . TRBJ2-3 TRBV7-2 TGTGCCAGCAGCTTGTTAGCGGGGACTAGCACAGATACGCAGTATTTT CASSLLAGTSTDTQYF
. . TRBJ1-1 TRBV2 TGTGCCAGCAGTGACCGACAGAGGGTGAACACTGAAGCTTTCTTT CASSDRQRVNTEAFF
TRBD1 . TRBJ1-4 TRBV7-2 TGTGCCAGCAGCCCTGGGGGACAGAGTGAAAAACTGTTTTTT CASSPGGQSEKLFF
. . TRBJ1-3 TRBV7-2 TGTGCCAGCAGCTTCGGGGGAGATTACGGAAACACCATATATTTT CASSFGGDYGNTIYF
. . TRBJ1-5 TRBV6-5 TGTGCCAGCAGTACGAACGTAGGGACGCCCCAGCATTTT CASSTNVGTPQHF
TRBD1 . TRBJ1-2 TRBV5-1 TGCGCCAGCAGCCCGGGGACAGTCTATGGCTACACCTTC CASSPGTVYGYTF
TRBD2 . TRBJ2-3 TRBV5-5 TGTGCCAGCAGCTTTAACCCTCTAGCGGGGCCCACAGATACGCAGTATTTT CASSFNPLAGPTDTQYF
. . TRBJ1-3 TRBV5-1 TGCGCCAGCAGGGAGCAAGGGGGCTCTGGAAACACCATATATTTT CASREQGGSGNTIYF
. . TRBJ1-6 TRBV18 TGTGCCAGCTCACTTTATAATTCACCCCTCCACTTT CASSLYNSPLHF
. . TRBJ1-2 TRBV5-1 TGCGCCAGCAGCTTGTCCCCGCAGGCTAACTATGGCTACACCTTC CASSLSPQANYGYTF
. few TRBJ1-1 TRBV6-5 TGTGCCAGCAGCGAGTTGATAGAAGCTTTCTTT CASSELIEAFF
TRBD1 . TRBJ1-2 TRBV28 TGTGCCAGCAGTTCTCCCCAGGCAGGGACAGGTATCTATGGCTACACCTTC CASSSPQAGTGIYGYTF
. . TRBJ2-2 TRBV5-8 TGTGCCAGCAGCTTGCGGGGGCCAGGGAGAACCGGGGAGCTGTTTTTT CASSLRGPGRTGELFF
. . TRBJ1-6 TRBV28 TGTGCCAGCAGCAACGGACCAAGAGGTCTTAATTCACCCCTCCACTTT CASSNGPRGLNSPLHF
TRBD2 few TRBJ2-1 TRBV19 TGTGCCAGTAACCACGGGAGCGGGAGGGCGGCCGAGCAGTTCTTC CASNHGSGRAAEQFF
. . TRBJ2-5 TRBV4-2 TGTGCCAGCAGCCAAGCCTTAGGGCAGGGCACAGAGACCCAGTACTTC CASSQALGQGTETQYF
. . TRBJ1-4 TRBV28 TGTGCCAGCAGTTCTGAAAAACTGTTTTTT CASSSEKLFF
. once TRBJ2-2 TRBV7-6 TGTGCCAGCAGCTTAGTTGGCGGGACGAACACCGGGGAGCTGTTTTTT CASSLVGGTNTGELFF
TRBD1 . TRBJ1-5 TRBV19 TGTGCCACCCAGGAGGGCCGAAGGGGACAGTTACCCAATCAGCCCCAGCATTTT CATQEGRRGQLPNQPQHF
TRBD1 . TRBJ2-5 TRBV6-5 TGTGCCAGCAGTTACCAGGACAGGGGACGACAGTACTTC CASSYQDRGRQYF
TRBD2 . TRBJ2-3 TRBV7-2 TGTGCCAGCAGCTGGACTAGCGGGGGGCGATCAGATACGCAGTATTTT CASSWTSGGRSDTQYF
. once TRBJ1-1 TRBV7-9 TGTGCCAGCAGCTTAAGTGGCCTTGAAGCTTTCTTT CASSLSGLEAFF
. once TRBJ1-1 TRBV3-1/TRBV3-2 TGTGCCAGCAGCCAAGGGGCACGCTTCTCCACTGAAGCTTTCTTT CASSQGARFSTEAFF
. . TRBJ2-7 TRBV15 TGTGCCACCAGCGGATCTGTTAGCATGACACCCTACGAGCAGTACTTC CATSGSVSMTPYEQYF
TRBD1 . TRBJ2-7 TRBV5-1 TGCGCCAGCAGCTCGAGACAGGGACGGGAGCAGTACTTC CASSSRQGREQYF
. . TRBJ2-6 TRBV7-2 TGTGCCAGCAGCTTAGCTACGGACTCTGGGGCCAACGTCCTGACTTTC CASSLATDSGANVLTF